This T cell receptor (beta chain) was sequenced during a study of CD8+ T cells in alopecia areata. The CDR3 extends over 11 amino acids. Germline values: CDR1 DFQATT, CDR2 SNEGSKA (reference sequence). V lost 3 bases to trimming and J lost 6 bases, with 7 bases between them. Study-level results: Sequences from scalp samples also cover resident alphabeta T cells of normal skin.

cDNA reverse transcribed from extracted RNA served as the sequencing template. Generated by immunoSEQ multiplex PCR, the TCRdb table keeps only in-frame clones and is missing some. The table lists about 97,000 clones, less than 50% of them singletons. Those with alopecia areata gave lesional scalp punch biopsies and peripheral blood. PBMCs were stained for CD3, CD4 and CD8, and CD4+ and CD8+ T cells were sorted. Comments on this clone: Its cognate antigen is unknown.

This TCR derives from a human donor with alopecia areata. Sequencing was carried out using CD4+ T cells sorted from blood. The chain is built from TRBV20-1 and TRBJ2-3, with D unresolved. The CDR3 loop is CSARGLDTQYF. The CDR3 bases are TGCAGTGCTAGGGGTTTGGATACGCAGTATTTT.